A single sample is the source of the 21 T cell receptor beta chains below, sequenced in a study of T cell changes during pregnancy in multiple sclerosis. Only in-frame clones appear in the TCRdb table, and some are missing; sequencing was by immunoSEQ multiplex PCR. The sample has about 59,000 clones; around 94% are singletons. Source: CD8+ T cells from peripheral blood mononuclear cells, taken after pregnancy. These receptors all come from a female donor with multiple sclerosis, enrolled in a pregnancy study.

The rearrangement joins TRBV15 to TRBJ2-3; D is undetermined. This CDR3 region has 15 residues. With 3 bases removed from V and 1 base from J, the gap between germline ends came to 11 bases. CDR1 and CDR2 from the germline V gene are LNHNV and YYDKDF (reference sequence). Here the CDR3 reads CATSSLAPGTDTQYF. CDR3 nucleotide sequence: TGTGCCACCAGCAGTTTAGCCCCCGGCACAGATACGCAGTATTTT.

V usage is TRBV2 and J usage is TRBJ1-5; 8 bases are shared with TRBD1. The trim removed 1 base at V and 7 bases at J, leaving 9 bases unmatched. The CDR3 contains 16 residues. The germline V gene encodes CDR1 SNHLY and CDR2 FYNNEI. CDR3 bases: TGTGCCAGCAGTGAAGATCGGCAGGGGGCAAGGCAGCCCCAGCATTTT. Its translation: CASSEDRQGARQPQHF.

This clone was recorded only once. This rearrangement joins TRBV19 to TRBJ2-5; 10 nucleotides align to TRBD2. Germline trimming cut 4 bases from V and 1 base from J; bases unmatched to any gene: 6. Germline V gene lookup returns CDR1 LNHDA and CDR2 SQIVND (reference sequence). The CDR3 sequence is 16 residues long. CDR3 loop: CASSSLRLAGQETQYF. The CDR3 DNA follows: TGTGCCAGTAGTAGCCTACGACTAGCGGGCCAAGAGACCCAGTACTTC.

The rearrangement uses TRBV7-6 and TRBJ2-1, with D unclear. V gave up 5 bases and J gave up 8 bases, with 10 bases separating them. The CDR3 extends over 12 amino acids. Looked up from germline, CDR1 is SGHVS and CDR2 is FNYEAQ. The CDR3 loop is CASSLENYEQFF. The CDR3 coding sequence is TGTGCCAGCAGCCTAGAAAACTATGAGCAGTTCTTC.

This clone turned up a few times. CDR3 DNA sequence: TGTGCCAGCAGTGCAGAGACAGGGGGGGACACTGAAGCTTTCTTT. It specifies CASSAETGGDTEAFF. The chain joins TRBV6-4 to TRBJ1-1; TRBD1 matches 9 bases. This CDR3 region has 15 residues. Germline V gives CDR1 MRHNA, CDR2 SNTAGT. V dropped 4 bases and J dropped 3; count of bases not matched to a gene: 6.

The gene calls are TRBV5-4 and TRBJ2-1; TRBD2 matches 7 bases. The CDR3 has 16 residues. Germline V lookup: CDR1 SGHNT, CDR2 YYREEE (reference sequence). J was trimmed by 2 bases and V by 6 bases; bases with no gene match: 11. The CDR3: CASTTPGTTAYNEQFF. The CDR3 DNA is TGTGCCAGCACCACCCCCGGGACTACCGCCTACAATGAGCAGTTCTTC.

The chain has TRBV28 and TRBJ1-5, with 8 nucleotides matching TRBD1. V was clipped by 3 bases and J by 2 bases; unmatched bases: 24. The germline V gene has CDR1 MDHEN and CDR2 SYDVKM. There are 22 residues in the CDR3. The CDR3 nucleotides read TGTGCCAGCAGTTTTTCTTTCAGCGGGGGGGGACAGGTCCGGGAGGGCAATCAGCCCCAGCATTTT. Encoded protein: CASSFSFSGGGQVREGNQPQHF. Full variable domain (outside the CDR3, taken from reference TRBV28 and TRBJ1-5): DVKVTQSSRYLVKRTGEKVFLECVQDMDHENMFWYRQDPGLGLRLIYFSYDVKMKEKGDIPEGYSVSREKKERFSLILESASTNQTSMYLCASSFSFSGGGQVREGNQPQHFGDGTRLSIL.

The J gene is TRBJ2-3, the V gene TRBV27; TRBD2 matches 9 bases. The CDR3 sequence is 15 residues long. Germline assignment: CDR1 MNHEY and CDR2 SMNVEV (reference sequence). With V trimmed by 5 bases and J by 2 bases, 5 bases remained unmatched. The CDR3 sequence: CASSPGLAYTDTQYF. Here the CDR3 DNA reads TGTGCCAGCAGTCCGGGACTAGCTTACACAGATACGCAGTATTTT.

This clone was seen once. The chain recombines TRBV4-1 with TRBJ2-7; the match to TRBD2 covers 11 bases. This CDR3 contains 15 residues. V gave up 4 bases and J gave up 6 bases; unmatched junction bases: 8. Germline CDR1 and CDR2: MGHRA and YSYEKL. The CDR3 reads CASSLTSGSTREQYF. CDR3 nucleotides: TGCGCCAGCAGCCTTACTAGCGGGAGTACCCGCGAGCAGTACTTC.

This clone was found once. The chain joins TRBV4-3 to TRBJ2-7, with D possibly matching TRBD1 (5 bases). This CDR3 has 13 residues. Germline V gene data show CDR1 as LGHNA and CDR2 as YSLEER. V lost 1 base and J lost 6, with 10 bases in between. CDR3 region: CASSQAAGREQYF. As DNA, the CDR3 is TGCGCCAGCAGCCAAGCAGCAGGGCGCGAGCAGTACTTC.

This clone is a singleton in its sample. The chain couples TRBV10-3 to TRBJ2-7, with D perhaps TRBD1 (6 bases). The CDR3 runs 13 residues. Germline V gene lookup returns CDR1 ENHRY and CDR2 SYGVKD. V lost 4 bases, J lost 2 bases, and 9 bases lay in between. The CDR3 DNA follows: TGTGCCATCAGTGTACAGGGAGCCTACGAGCAGTACTTC. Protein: CAISVQGAYEQYF.

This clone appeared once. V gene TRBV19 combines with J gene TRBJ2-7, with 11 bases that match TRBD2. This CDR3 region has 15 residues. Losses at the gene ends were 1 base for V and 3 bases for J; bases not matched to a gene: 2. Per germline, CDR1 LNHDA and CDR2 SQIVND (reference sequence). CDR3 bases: TGTGCCAGTAGTATAGCCGGGACTAGCGGCTACGAGCAGTACTTC. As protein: CASSIAGTSGYEQYF.

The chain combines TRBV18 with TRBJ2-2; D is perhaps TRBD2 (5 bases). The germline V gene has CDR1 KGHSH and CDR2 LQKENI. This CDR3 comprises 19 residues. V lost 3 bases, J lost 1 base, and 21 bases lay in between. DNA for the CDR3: TGTGCCAGCTCACCGCATACCGGTCCGCGGGTATTGAACACCGGGGAGCTGTTTTTT. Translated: CASSPHTGPRVLNTGELFF.

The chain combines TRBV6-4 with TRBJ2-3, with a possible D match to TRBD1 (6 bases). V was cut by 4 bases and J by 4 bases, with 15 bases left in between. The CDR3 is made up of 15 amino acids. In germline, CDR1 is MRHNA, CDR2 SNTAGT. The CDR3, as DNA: TGTGCCAGCAGTGTTAGGGGGTCGGCTCCAGATACGCAGTATTTT. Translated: CASSVRGSAPDTQYF.

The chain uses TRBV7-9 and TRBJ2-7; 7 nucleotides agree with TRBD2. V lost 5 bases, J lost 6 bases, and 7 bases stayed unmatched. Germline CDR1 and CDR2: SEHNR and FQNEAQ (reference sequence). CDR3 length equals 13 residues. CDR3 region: CASSGGRGTEQYF. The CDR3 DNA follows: TGTGCCAGCAGCGGCGGGAGAGGTACCGAGCAGTACTTC.

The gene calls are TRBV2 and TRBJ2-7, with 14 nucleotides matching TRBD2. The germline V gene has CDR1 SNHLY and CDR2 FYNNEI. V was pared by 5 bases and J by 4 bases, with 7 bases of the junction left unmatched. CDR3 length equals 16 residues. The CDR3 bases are TGTGCCAGCAGTTTAGGACTAGCGGGAGGCTTTTACGAGCAGTACTTC. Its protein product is CASSLGLAGGFYEQYF. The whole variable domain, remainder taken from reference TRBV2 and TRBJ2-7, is EPEVTQTPSHQVTQMGQEVILRCVPISNHLYFYWYRQILGQKVEFLVSFYNNEISEKSEIFDDQFSVERPDGSNFTLKIRSTKLEDSAMYFCASSLGLAGGFYEQYFGPGTRLTVT.

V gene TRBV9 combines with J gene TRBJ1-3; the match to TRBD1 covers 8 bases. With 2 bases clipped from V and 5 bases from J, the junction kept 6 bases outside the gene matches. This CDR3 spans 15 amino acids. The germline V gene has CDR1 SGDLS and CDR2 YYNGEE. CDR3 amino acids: CASSVETGDRNTIYF. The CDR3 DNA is TGTGCCAGCAGCGTGGAGACAGGGGACAGAAACACCATATATTTT.

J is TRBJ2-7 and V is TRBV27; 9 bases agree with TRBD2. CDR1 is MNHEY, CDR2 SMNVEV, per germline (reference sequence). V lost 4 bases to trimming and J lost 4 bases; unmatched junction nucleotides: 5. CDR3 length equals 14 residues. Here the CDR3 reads CASSWAGGRYEQYF. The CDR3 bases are TGTGCCAGCAGTTGGGCGGGAGGGCGGTACGAGCAGTACTTC.

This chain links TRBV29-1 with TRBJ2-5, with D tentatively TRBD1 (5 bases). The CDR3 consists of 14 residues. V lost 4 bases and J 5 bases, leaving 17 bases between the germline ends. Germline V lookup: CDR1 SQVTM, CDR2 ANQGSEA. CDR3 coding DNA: TGCAGCGTTGTATGGGTGGACAAGGGGGAGACCCAGTACTTC. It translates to CSVVWVDKGETQYF.

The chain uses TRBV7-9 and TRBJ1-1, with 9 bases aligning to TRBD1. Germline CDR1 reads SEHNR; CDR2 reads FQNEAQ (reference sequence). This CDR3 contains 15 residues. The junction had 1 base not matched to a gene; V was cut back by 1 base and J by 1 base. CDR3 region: CASSLEGQGNTEAFF. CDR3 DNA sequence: TGTGCCAGCAGCTTAGAGGGACAGGGGAACACTGAAGCTTTCTTT.

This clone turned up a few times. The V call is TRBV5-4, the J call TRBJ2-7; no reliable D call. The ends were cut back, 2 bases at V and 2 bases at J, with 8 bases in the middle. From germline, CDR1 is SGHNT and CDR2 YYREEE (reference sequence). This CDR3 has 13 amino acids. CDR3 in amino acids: CASSLEPAYEQYF. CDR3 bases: TGTGCCAGCAGCTTAGAGCCTGCCTACGAGCAGTACTTC.